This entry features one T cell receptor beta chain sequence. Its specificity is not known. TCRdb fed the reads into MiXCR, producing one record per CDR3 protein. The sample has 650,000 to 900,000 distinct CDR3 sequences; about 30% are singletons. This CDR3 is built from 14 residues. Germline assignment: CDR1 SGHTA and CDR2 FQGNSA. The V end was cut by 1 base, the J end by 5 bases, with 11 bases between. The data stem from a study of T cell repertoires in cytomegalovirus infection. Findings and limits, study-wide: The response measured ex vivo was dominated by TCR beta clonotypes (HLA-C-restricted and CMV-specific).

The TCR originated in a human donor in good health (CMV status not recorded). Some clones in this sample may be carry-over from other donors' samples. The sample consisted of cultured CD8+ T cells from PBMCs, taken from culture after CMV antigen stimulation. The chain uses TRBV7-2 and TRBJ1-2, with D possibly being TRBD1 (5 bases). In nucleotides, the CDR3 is TGTGCCAGCAGCTTAGGGGGCAGGAGGTATGGCTACACCTTC. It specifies CASSLGGRRYGYTF.